This TCR beta chain was obtained from a study of OX40 agonist ivuxolimab in advanced cancers. Trimming left V 0 bases short and J 5 bases short, with 14 bases between. Germline assignment: CDR1 SGHTS and CDR2 YDEGEE. This CDR3 comprises 15 residues. Clones were sequenced by immunoSEQ multiplex PCR, and TCRdb holds only the in-frame ones, with some missing. This table has around 63,000 clones, roughly 90% appearing once. This TCR came from an adult with an advanced solid tumor such as melanoma, head and neck, liver or kidney cancer. This material consisted of CD4+ or CD8+ T cells sorted from blood, taken in a trial of the OX40 agonist ivuxolimab. The chain carries TRBV5-8 and TRBJ1-2; the D is unclear. This chain's CDR3 is CASSLGPMVGYGYTF. In nucleotides, the CDR3 is TGTGCCAGCAGCTTGGGTCCCATGGTTGGGTATGGCTACACCTTC.